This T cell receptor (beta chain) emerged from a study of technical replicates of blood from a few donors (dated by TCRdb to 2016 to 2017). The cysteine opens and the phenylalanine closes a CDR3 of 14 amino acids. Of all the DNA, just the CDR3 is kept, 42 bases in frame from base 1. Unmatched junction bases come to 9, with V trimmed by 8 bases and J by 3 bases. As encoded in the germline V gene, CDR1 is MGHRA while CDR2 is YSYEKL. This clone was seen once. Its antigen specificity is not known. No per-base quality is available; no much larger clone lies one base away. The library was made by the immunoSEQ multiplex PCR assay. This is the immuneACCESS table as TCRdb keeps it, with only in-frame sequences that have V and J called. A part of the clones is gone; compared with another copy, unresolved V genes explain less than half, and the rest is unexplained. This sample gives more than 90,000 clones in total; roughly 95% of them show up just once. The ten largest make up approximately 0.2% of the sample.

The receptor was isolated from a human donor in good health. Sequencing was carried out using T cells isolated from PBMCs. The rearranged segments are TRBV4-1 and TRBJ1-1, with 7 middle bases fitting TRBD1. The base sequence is TGCGCCAGCCTAGCGAGACAGGGTGACACTGAAGCTTTCTTT. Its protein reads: CASLARQGDTEAFF.